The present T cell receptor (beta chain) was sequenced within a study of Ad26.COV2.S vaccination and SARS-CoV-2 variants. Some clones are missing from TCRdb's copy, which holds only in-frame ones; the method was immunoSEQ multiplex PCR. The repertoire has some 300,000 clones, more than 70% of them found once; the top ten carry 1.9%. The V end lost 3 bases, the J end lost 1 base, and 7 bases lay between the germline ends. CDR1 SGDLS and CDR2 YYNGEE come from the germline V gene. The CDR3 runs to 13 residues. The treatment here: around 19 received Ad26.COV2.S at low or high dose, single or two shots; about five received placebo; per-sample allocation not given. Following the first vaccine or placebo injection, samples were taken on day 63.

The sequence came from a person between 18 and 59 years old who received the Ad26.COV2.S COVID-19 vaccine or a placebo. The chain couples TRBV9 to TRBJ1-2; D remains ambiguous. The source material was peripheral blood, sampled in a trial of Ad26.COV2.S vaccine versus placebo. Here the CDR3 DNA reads TGTGCCAGCAGCGCCCAGGTTAACTATGGCTACACCTTC. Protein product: CASSAQVNYGYTF.